This T cell receptor (beta chain) was sequenced for a study of CD8+CD57+ T cells in acquired aplastic anemia. Across the whole study: Isolated CD4+ and CD8+ cells, once sorted, yielded DNA averaging about 3 ug.

CDR3 and TCR beta VDJ profiling relied on genomic DNA as the template. TCRdb fed the reads into MiXCR, producing one record per CDR3 protein. The sample holds about 200,000 distinct CDR3 sequences, 50% to 70% seen once. CDR1 and CDR2 from the germline V gene are LNHNV and YYDKDF (reference sequence). The V gene lost 1 base and the J gene lost 0 bases, with 5 bases spanning the gap. The CDR3 contains 14 residues. Individuals selected for sequencing had exhibited CD8+CD57+ cell expansion on flow cytometry. The table lists this clonotype with a few counts. This sequence originates from a human donor with aplastic anemia. Sequencing was carried out using sorted CD4+, CD8+, or CD8+CD57+ T cells (not recorded which) from PBMCs. The J gene is TRBJ2-3, the V gene TRBV15; no clear D. Here the CDR3 reads CATSRVDSTDTQYF. CDR3 bases: TGTGCCACCAGCAGAGTGGATAGCACAGATACGCAGTATTTT.